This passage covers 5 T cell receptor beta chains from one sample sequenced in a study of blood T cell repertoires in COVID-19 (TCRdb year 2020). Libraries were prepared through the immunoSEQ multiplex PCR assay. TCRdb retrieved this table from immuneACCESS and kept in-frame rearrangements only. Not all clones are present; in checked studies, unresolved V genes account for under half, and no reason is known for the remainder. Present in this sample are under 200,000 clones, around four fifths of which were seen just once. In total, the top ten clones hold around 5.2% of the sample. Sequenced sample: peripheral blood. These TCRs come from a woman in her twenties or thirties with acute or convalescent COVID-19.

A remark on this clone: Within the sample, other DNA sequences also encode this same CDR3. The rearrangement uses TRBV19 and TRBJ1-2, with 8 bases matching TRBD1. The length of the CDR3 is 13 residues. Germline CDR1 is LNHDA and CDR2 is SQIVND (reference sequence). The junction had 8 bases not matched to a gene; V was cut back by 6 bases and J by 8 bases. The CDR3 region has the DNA TGTGCCAGTAGCCGGCAGGGGGCGGGCGGCTACACCTTC. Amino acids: CASSRQGAGGYTF.

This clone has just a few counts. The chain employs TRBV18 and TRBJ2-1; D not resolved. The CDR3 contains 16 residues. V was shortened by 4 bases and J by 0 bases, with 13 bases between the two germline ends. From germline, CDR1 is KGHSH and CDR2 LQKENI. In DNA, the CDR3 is TGTGCCAGCTCACTCCAAACCATGAGCTCCTACAATGAGCAGTTCTTC. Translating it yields CASSLQTMSSYNEQFF.

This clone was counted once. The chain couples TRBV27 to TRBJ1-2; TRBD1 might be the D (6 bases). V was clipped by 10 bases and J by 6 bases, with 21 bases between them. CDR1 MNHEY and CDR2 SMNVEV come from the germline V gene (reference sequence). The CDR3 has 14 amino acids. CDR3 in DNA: TGTGCCACAAGGCCCGGGGGAGGGGGGCATGGCTACACCTTC. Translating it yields CATRPGGGGHGYTF.

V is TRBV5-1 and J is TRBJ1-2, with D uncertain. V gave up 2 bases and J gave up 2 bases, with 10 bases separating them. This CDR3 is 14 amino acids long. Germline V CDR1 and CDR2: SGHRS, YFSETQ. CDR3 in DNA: TGCGCCAGCAGCTTCGGCACTATAAACTATGGCTACACCTTC. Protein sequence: CASSFGTINYGYTF.

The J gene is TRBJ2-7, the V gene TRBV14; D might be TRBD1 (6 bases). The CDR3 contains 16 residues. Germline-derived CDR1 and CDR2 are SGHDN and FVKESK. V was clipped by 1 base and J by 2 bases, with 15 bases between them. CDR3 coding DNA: TGTGCCAGCAGCCAAGGTGGCAGGGGTTCGACCTACGAGCAGTACTTC. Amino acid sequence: CASSQGGRGSTYEQYF.